A single sample is the source of the 8 T cell receptor beta chains below, sequenced in a study of CD8 T cells in Susac syndrome. cDNA came from about 0.5 to 1 ug RNA primed by random hexamers. TCRdb re-called the immunoSEQ multiplex PCR reads with MiXCR, one entry per CDR3 protein. The profile shows some 190,000 distinct CDR3 sequences, roughly 94% of them singletons. Sequenced sample: CD4+ T cells from PBMCs. These receptors were taken from a human donor in good health.

The chain is built from TRBV27 and TRBJ2-7; either TRBD1 or TRBD2 may supply D (6 bases each). The CDR3 consists of 13 residues. Germline V lookup: CDR1 MNHEY, CDR2 SMNVEV (reference sequence). The ends were cut back, 5 bases at V and 3 bases at J, with 11 bases in the middle. The CDR3 reads CASSPGGGYEQYV. In nucleotides, the CDR3 is TGTGCCAGCAGTCCCGGGGGCGGCTACGAGCAGTACGTC.

The chain recombines TRBV6-5 with TRBJ2-7; D uncertain. The CDR3 length is 14 residues. Germline-derived CDR1 and CDR2 are MNHEY and SVGAGI. The ends were cut back, 6 bases at V and 0 bases at J, with 12 bases in the middle. CDR3 protein: CASRPDPSSYEQYV. Here the CDR3 DNA reads TGTGCCAGCAGACCCGACCCGAGCTCCTACGAGCAGTACGTC.

This chain uses TRBV12-5 with TRBJ2-5; D tentatively reads TRBD1 or TRBD2 (5 bases each). V was cut by 4 bases and J by 4 bases, with 16 bases left in between. The CDR3 extends over 15 amino acids. Germline-derived CDR1 and CDR2 are LGHNT and FRNRAP. The CDR3 here is CASGYGDRTTETQYF. DNA of the CDR3: TGTGCTAGTGGTTACGGGGACCGAACCACAGAGACCCAGTACTTC. The full variable domain, in which reference TRBV12-5 and TRBJ2-5 provide the parts outside the CDR3, is DARVTQTPRHKVTEMGQEVTMRCQPILGHNTVFWYRQTMMQGLELLAYFRNRAPLDDSGMPKDRFSAEMPDATLATLKIQPSEPRDSAVYFCASGYGDRTTETQYFGPGTRLLVL.

The chain is built from TRBV6-5 and TRBJ1-1; D is uncertain. V was shortened by 2 bases and J by 2 bases, with 6 bases between the two germline ends. The length of the CDR3 is 13 residues. CDR1 MNHEY and CDR2 SVGAGI come from the germline V gene. The CDR3 nucleotides are TGTGCCAGCAGTTACAATTTTAACACTGAAGCTTTCTTT. Protein product: CASSYNFNTEAFF.

This rearrangement joins TRBV5-6 to TRBJ2-3, with a possible D match to TRBD1 (6 bases). Germline V gene sequence: CDR1 SGHDT, CDR2 YYEEEE. This CDR3 region has 13 residues. V lost 3 bases and J 5 bases, leaving 10 bases between the germline ends. The CDR3 bases are TGTGCCAGCAGCTCAAAGGGGGTAGATACGCAGTATTTT. This sequence encodes CASSSKGVDTQYF.

The J gene is TRBJ2-7, the V gene TRBV4-1; 8 bases align to TRBD2. V was clipped by 0 bases and J by 6 bases; unmatched bases: 7. Germline assignment: CDR1 MGHRA and CDR2 YSYEKL. CDR3 length equals 15 residues. Here the CDR3 reads CASSQDRGGSGEQYF. CDR3 nucleotide sequence: TGCGCCAGCAGCCAAGATCGGGGGGGATCGGGCGAGCAGTACTTC.

V usage is TRBV5-1 and J usage is TRBJ1-2; TRBD1 matches 8 bases. CDR1 is SGHRS and CDR2 is YFSETQ in the germline V gene. This CDR3 region has 15 residues. V lost 3 bases, J lost 10 bases, and 14 bases stayed unmatched. The CDR3 reads CASSWIGTGPPLYTF. In DNA, the CDR3 is TGCGCCAGCAGCTGGATCGGGACAGGACCCCCTCTCTACACCTTC.

The chain couples TRBV29-1 to TRBJ2-7, with no clear D. The CDR3 sequence is 13 residues long. Trimming shortened V by 5 bases and J by 1 base, and 12 bases separated the two germline ends. Germline CDR1 and CDR2: SQVTM and ANQGSEA. In DNA, the CDR3 is TGCAGCGTTTCCCAGGCCACTTCCTACGAGCAGTACTTC. Encoded protein: CSVSQATSYEQYF.